This is a list of T cell receptor beta chains from one sample in a study of T cell responses to AZD1222 COVID-19 vaccine. Using immunoSEQ multiplex PCR, the repertoire was profiled, and TCRdb retains in-frame clones only, with some absent. The sample includes roughly 150,000 clones, about 90% of them seen just once. Here the sequenced sample was peripheral blood, taken on day 0 of AZD1222 vaccination. The receptors here all came from an adult in good health. The CDR3 runs from the conserved cysteine through the conserved F or W. D genes are given only for firm matches. The size of a clone is reported for some rows only, either as once, few or many, or as a class for expanded clones.

j_call,v_call,d_call,clone_size,cdr3_aa,cdr3_nt
TRBJ2-5,TRBV11-2,-,-,CASSGLGTIGETQYF,TGTGCCAGCAGTGGTCTGGGGACGATCGGAGAGACCCAGTACTTC
TRBJ2-5,TRBV5-8,-,-,CASSFQGETQYF,TGTGCCAGCAGCTTCCAGGGGGAGACCCAGTACTTC
TRBJ1-1,TRBV7-9,-,-,CASSLVGGQNTEAFF,TGTGCCAGCAGCTTAGTGGGCGGACAGAACACTGAAGCTTTCTTT
TRBJ1-6,TRBV30,-,-,CAWSQAITGSPLHF,TGTGCCTGGAGTCAAGCAATAACGGGCTCACCCCTCCACTTT
TRBJ1-1,TRBV2,-,-,CASSLATNTEAFF,TGTGCCAGCAGTCTAGCAACGAACACTGAAGCTTTCTTT
TRBJ1-1,TRBV7-9,-,-,CASKTEVFMNTEAFF,TGTGCCAGCAAGACCGAAGTATTTATGAACACTGAAGCTTTCTTT
TRBJ2-5,TRBV15,-,once,CATSRGGAEGETQYF,TGTGCCACCAGCAGAGGCGGGGCCGAGGGAGAGACCCAGTACTTC
TRBJ2-2,TRBV7-8,TRBD1,-,CASSKTGWGTGELFF,TGTGCCAGCAGCAAGACAGGGTGGGGTACCGGGGAGCTGTTTTTT
TRBJ2-2,TRBV10-2,-,-,CASSEQSSTGELFF,TGCGCCAGCAGTGAGCAGTCGAGCACCGGGGAGCTGTTTTTT
TRBJ1-3,TRBV3-1/TRBV3-2,TRBD1,-,CASSQFRQGATGNTIYF,TGTGCCAGCAGCCAATTCAGACAGGGCGCTACTGGAAACACCATATATTTT
TRBJ2-5,TRBV4-1,-,-,CASSLGSRETQYF,TGCGCCAGCAGCCTAGGGTCTCGGGAGACCCAGTACTTC
TRBJ1-3,TRBV19,-,-,CASSTRTAFSGNTIYF,TGTGCCAGTAGTACCCGGACGGCCTTCTCTGGAAACACCATATATTTT
TRBJ1-2,TRBV28,TRBD1,-,CASSYPRGLGYGYTF,TGTGCCAGCAGTTACCCCAGGGGGCTGGGCTATGGCTACACCTTC
TRBJ1-5,TRBV7-2,-,-,CASSWSSGPQHF,TGTGCCAGCAGCTGGTCTTCGGGGCCCCAGCATTTT
TRBJ1-1,TRBV7-2,-,-,CASSFSVRTEAFF,TGTGCCAGCAGCTTTTCGGTTCGCACTGAAGCTTTCTTT
TRBJ1-2,TRBV28,TRBD1,-,CASRLPGQFYGYTF,TGTGCCAGCAGGCTCCCGGGACAGTTTTATGGCTACACCTTC
TRBJ1-2,TRBV7-9,-,-,CASSPGPYGYTF,TGTGCCAGCAGCCCAGGGCCCTATGGCTACACCTTC
TRBJ2-2,TRBV5-4,TRBD2,-,CASSSRRVAGSTGELFF,TGTGCCAGCAGCTCTCGGAGGGTAGCGGGGAGCACCGGGGAGCTGTTTTTT
TRBJ2-2,TRBV10-1,-,-,CASSESGTPQLFF,TGCGCCAGCAGTGAGTCCGGGACTCCTCAGCTGTTTTTT
TRBJ2-7,TRBV7-9,TRBD1,-,CASSLAAGTGPYEQYF,TGTGCCAGCAGCTTAGCCGCCGGGACAGGCCCCTACGAGCAGTACTTC
TRBJ1-2,TRBV9,-,-,CASSGGGLANYGYTF,TGTGCCAGCAGCGGAGGGGGGCTAGCTAACTATGGCTACACCTTC
TRBJ1-2,TRBV7-8,TRBD1,-,CASSQRGQGAKGYTF,TGTGCCAGCAGCCAACGTGGGCAGGGGGCTAAGGGCTACACCTTC
TRBJ1-5,TRBV7-2,-,-,CASSLMGASFNQPQHF,TGTGCCAGCAGCTTAATGGGGGCGAGCTTCAATCAGCCCCAGCATTTT
TRBJ2-3,TRBV27,TRBD1,-,CASSLGTGELDTQYF,TGTGCCAGCAGTTTAGGGACAGGGGAATTAGATACGCAGTATTTT
TRBJ1-1,TRBV4-3,-,-,CASSQDLVTEAFF,TGCGCCAGCAGCCAAGATCTGGTCACTGAAGCTTTCTTT
TRBJ1-1,TRBV19,TRBD1,-,CASSTRTGTGATEAFF,TGTGCCAGTAGTACCCGAACCGGGACAGGGGCCACTGAAGCTTTCTTT
TRBJ1-1,TRBV30,-,few,CAWTPGGTEAFF,TGTGCCTGGACCCCGGGGGGAACTGAAGCTTTCTTT
TRBJ1-4,TRBV30,-,-,CAWRGLQINEKLFF,TGTGCCTGGAGAGGGCTCCAGATTAATGAAAAACTGTTTTTT
TRBJ2-5,TRBV29-1,-,once,CSVEKEGLGETQYF,TGCAGCGTTGAAAAAGAAGGGCTGGGGGAGACCCAGTACTTC
TRBJ1-1,TRBV19,-,-,CASSELSRHTEAFF,TGTGCCAGTAGTGAGCTGAGCAGACACACTGAAGCTTTCTTT
TRBJ1-6,TRBV5-6,-,-,CASSLGGAVFSSYNSPLHF,TGTGCCAGCAGCTTGGGTGGAGCCGTCTTTAGCTCCTATAATTCACCCCTCCACTTT
TRBJ2-7,TRBV5-4,-,-,CASSPLPRSLDEQYF,TGTGCCAGCAGCCCTTTACCTCGGTCCCTGGACGAGCAGTACTTC
TRBJ2-1,TRBV28,-,-,CASSLLGRGNEQFF,TGTGCCAGCAGTTTATTGGGCAGGGGTAATGAGCAGTTCTTC
TRBJ2-3,TRBV2,TRBD2,-,CASSEDTPPFWAGGLSTDTQYF,TGTGCCAGCAGTGAGGACACCCCGCCATTTTGGGCGGGGGGCCTTAGCACAGATACGCAGTATTTT
TRBJ1-1,TRBV3-1/TRBV3-2,TRBD1,-,CASSLGTGGLTEAFF,TGTGCCAGCAGCCTGGGGACAGGGGGCCTCACTGAAGCTTTCTTT
TRBJ2-7,TRBV2,TRBD1,-,CASIRTGGTYEQYF,TGTGCCAGCATTCGGACAGGGGGAACCTACGAGCAGTACTTC
TRBJ1-1,TRBV6-2/TRBV6-3,-,-,CASSYGGATEAFF,TGTGCCAGCAGTTACGGAGGGGCCACTGAAGCTTTCTTT
TRBJ1-2,TRBV28,TRBD1,-,CASSLGDRGSYGYTF,TGTGCCAGCAGTTTGGGGGACAGGGGTAGCTATGGCTACACCTTC
TRBJ2-7,TRBV5-4,-,-,CASSLGTREEYF,TGTGCCAGCAGCTTGGGGACTCGCGAGGAGTACTTC
TRBJ1-6,TRBV14,-,-,CASSQVGSSGSPLHF,TGTGCCAGCAGCCAAGTAGGCAGTAGTGGTTCACCCCTCCACTTT
TRBJ2-5,TRBV27,TRBD2,-,CASSLTSGGMQETQYF,TGTGCCAGCAGTTTAACTAGCGGGGGAATGCAAGAGACCCAGTACTTC
TRBJ1-4,TRBV2,TRBD1,-,CASSGDRGVEKLFF,TGTGCCAGCAGTGGAGACAGGGGTGTAGAAAAACTGTTTTTT
TRBJ2-3,TRBV28,-,-,CASHTVQVSTDTQYF,TGTGCCAGCCACACCGTCCAGGTTAGCACAGATACGCAGTATTTT
TRBJ1-1,TRBV19,-,-,CASSMSVNTEAFF,TGTGCCAGTAGTATGTCGGTGAACACTGAAGCTTTCTTT
TRBJ2-7,TRBV11-3,-,once,CASSPSGQPYEQYF,TGTGCCAGCAGCCCCTCTGGGCAGCCTTACGAGCAGTACTTC
TRBJ2-6,TRBV6-2/TRBV6-3,-,-,CASSYSRKSGRTSGANVLTF,TGTGCCAGCAGTTACTCGAGGAAGTCGGGACGCACCTCTGGGGCCAACGTCCTGACTTTC
TRBJ1-3,TRBV9,TRBD1,-,CASSAPGTGHSGNTIYF,TGTGCCAGCAGCGCACCCGGGACAGGCCACTCTGGAAACACCATATATTTT
TRBJ2-7,TRBV6-2/TRBV6-3,-,-,CASSYTVPSYEQYF,TGTGCCAGCAGTTACACGGTACCCTCCTACGAGCAGTACTTC
TRBJ2-5,TRBV10-3,-,-,CAISERPQETQYF,TGTGCCATCAGTGAACGGCCTCAAGAGACCCAGTACTTC
TRBJ2-6,TRBV19,TRBD2,-,CASILSGLSSGANVLTF,TGTGCCAGTATACTTAGCGGGCTTAGCTCTGGGGCCAACGTCCTGACTTTC
TRBJ1-2,TRBV7-2,-,-,CASRLQSNYGYTF,TGTGCCAGCAGGCTACAGTCTAACTATGGCTACACCTTC
TRBJ1-2,TRBV5-8,-,-,CASSEFNGYTF,TGTGCCAGCAGCGAATTCAATGGCTACACCTTC
TRBJ1-1,TRBV7-9,-,-,CASSLGHSFNTEAFF,TGTGCCAGCAGCTTAGGACACAGCTTTAACACTGAAGCTTTCTTT
TRBJ1-5,TRBV10-3,TRBD1,-,CAISGGQGDQPQHF,TGTGCCATCAGTGGTGGACAGGGGGATCAGCCCCAGCATTTT
TRBJ2-3,TRBV7-2,-,-,CASSLETRDTQYF,TGTGCCAGCAGCTTAGAGACCAGGGATACGCAGTATTTT
TRBJ1-2,TRBV19,TRBD1,-,CASSLGDRDYGYTF,TGTGCCAGTAGTCTGGGGGACAGGGACTATGGCTACACCTTC
TRBJ1-1,TRBV7-8,-,-,CASSLRAGPVNTEAFF,TGTGCCAGCAGTCTTCGAGCCGGGCCGGTGAACACTGAAGCTTTCTTT
TRBJ1-2,TRBV12-5,-,-,CASGLDCSRREGCDGYTF,TGTGCTAGTGGTTTGGATTGTTCGAGGAGGGAAGGTTGTGATGGCTACACCTTC
TRBJ2-3,TRBV27,TRBD1,once,CASSLFVTGLTDTQYF,TGTGCCAGCAGTTTATTTGTGACAGGGCTAACAGATACGCAGTATTTT
TRBJ1-4,TRBV2,-,-,CASSPGILATNEKLFF,TGTGCCAGCAGTCCGGGCATATTAGCAACTAATGAAAAACTGTTTTTT